A single sample gave rise to the 28 T cell receptor beta chains below, sequenced in a study of T cells after yellow fever vaccination. MiXCR was run by TCRdb on the 5' RACE reads, yielding one entry per CDR3 protein. This sample carries about 260,000 distinct CDR3 sequences, 13% of them seen once, and the ten largest clones take roughly 0.5%. The material sequenced was CD4+ T cells sorted from PBMCs, taken 45 days after the yellow fever booster vaccination. The source of these receptors is a young man who received the YFV17D yellow fever vaccine.

V and J are TRBV27 and TRBJ2-2; D unclear. The germline V gene has CDR1 MNHEY and CDR2 SMNVEV (reference sequence). The CDR3 runs to 13 residues. V was trimmed by 6 bases and J by 4 bases, leaving 9 bases between them. This CDR3 reads CASRNQPTGELFF. Written as DNA, the CDR3 is TGTGCCAGCAGGAATCAGCCCACCGGGGAGCTGTTTTTT.

This clonotype was found a few times. The J gene is TRBJ2-5, the V gene TRBV20-1; weak D call: TRBD2 (6 bases). The CDR3 covers 15 residues. Between the trimmed V and J ends, which lost 3 bases and 0 bases, there was a span of 14 bases. Germline V gene data show CDR1 as DFQATT and CDR2 as SNEGSKA (reference sequence). In nucleotides, the CDR3 is TGCAGTGCTAGTGGCCAGGAGGGGAACCAAGAGACCCAGTACTTC. Translating gives CSASGQEGNQETQYF.

The chain joins TRBV5-1 to TRBJ2-1; 12 bases map to TRBD2. The V segment lost 7 bases and the J segment 1 base; nucleotides outside the gene matches: 6. CDR3 size: 16 residues. Germline-derived CDR1 and CDR2 are SGHRS and YFSETQ. For the CDR3, the DNA is TGCGCCAGCCTACTAGCGGGGGGTAGTTCCTACAATGAGCAGTTCTTC. Its translation: CASLLAGGSSYNEQFF.

The V call is TRBV20-1, the J call TRBJ2-3; TRBD2 is a possible D gene (6 bases). CDR1 and CDR2 (germline): DFQATT, SNEGSKA (reference sequence). The V end was cut by 2 bases, the J end by 2 bases, with 17 bases between. The CDR3 contains 16 residues. CDR3 nucleotide sequence: TGCAGTGCTAGAAAGCGGGTGAGGCAGATCACAGATACGCAGTATTTT. Its translation: CSARKRVRQITDTQYF.

This clonotype was picked up a small number of times. The chain links TRBV5-1 to TRBJ2-3; 8 nucleotides agree with TRBD2. Per germline, CDR1 SGHRS and CDR2 YFSETQ. This CDR3 has 16 residues. V shed 5 bases, J shed 0 bases, and the junction held 8 bases outside the gene matches. The CDR3 DNA reads TGCGCCAGCAGGTATAGCGGGAAGAAGAGCACAGATACGCAGTATTTT. It specifies CASRYSGKKSTDTQYF.

This clonotype was counted only a few times. V is TRBV6-5 and J is TRBJ2-1; D unclear. Germline V gives CDR1 MNHEY, CDR2 SVGAGI. The CDR3 sequence is 12 residues long. The V end was cut by 4 bases, the J end by 8 bases, with 9 bases between. In DNA form, the CDR3 reads TGTGCCAGCAGTTCTACATGGGATGAGCAGTTCTTC. Encoded protein: CASSSTWDEQFF.

The sample holds a few counts of this clonotype. At one of its ends the junction is not consistent with the germline gene, which may arise from a read error. This chain links TRBV12-3 or TRBV12-4 with TRBJ2-5; D tentatively reads TRBD1 or TRBD2 (5 bases each). The CDR3 has 19 residues. CDR3 nucleotides: TGTGCCATCAGTTGGGACCGCTGGGGCAGGCAGAAGTACCAAGAGACCCAGTACTTC. This codes for CAISWDRWGRQKYQETQYF.

This chain uses TRBV6-2 or TRBV6-3 with TRBJ2-5; 12 bases map to TRBD2. The trim removed 7 bases at V and 2 bases at J, leaving 17 bases unmatched. The CDR3 length is 19 residues. Germline CDR1 reads MNHEY; CDR2 reads SVGEGT. The CDR3 DNA is TGTGCCAGCAAAAGGGGGGTCGTGAGACTAGCGGGAGTTCAAGAGACCCAGTACTTC. It is translated as CASKRGVVRLAGVQETQYF.

The rearrangement joins TRBV7-2 to TRBJ2-5; 10 bases agree with TRBD2. V lost 4 bases and J lost 9; bases outside the gene matches: 14. Per germline, CDR1 SGHTA and CDR2 FQGNSA. The CDR3 runs to 16 residues. The CDR3 reads CASSSSPSGSPRSQYF. The CDR3 DNA is TGTGCCAGCAGCTCCTCACCTAGCGGGAGCCCGAGGTCCCAGTACTTC.

The rearrangement links TRBV10-3 to TRBJ2-1; TRBD2 matches at 8 bases. Germline assignment: CDR1 ENHRY and CDR2 SYGVKD. This CDR3 comprises 13 residues. Germline trimming cut 7 bases from V and 8 bases from J; bases unmatched to any gene: 7. The DNA of the CDR3 is TGTGCCATCACACGGACTAGCTGGGATGAGCAGTTCTTC. Encoded protein: CAITRTSWDEQFF.

This rearrangement joins TRBV5-6 to TRBJ2-1; 7 positions agree with TRBD2. The CDR3 spans 14 residues. The V and J ends lost 2 bases and 6 bases, in that order; junction bases with no gene match: 5. Germline values: CDR1 SGHDT, CDR2 YYEEEE. In nucleotides, the CDR3 is TGTGCCAGCAGCTTCAGACTAGCCACCAATGAGCAGTTCTTC. Residues: CASSFRLATNEQFF.

The V call is TRBV2, the J call TRBJ2-2, with 8 bases aligning to TRBD1. The CDR3 runs to 15 residues. The J segment lost 2 bases and the V segment lost 4 bases, leaving 3 bases of the junction unmatched. The V gene's germline CDR1 is SNHLY and CDR2 FYNNEI. The CDR3: CASSVQGANTGELFF. CDR3 nucleotides: TGTGCCAGCAGTGTCCAGGGGGCAAACACCGGGGAGCTGTTTTTT.

This clonotype was recorded many times. The J gene is TRBJ1-3, the V gene TRBV10-3; possibly TRBD1 for D (6 bases). Per the germline V gene, CDR1 is ENHRY and CDR2 is SYGVKD. The CDR3 has 14 residues. Between the trimmed V and J ends, which lost 7 bases and 2 bases, there was a span of 12 bases. CDR3 amino acids: CAIKHTGTGNTIYF. CDR3 nucleotide sequence: TGTGCCATCAAGCATACAGGGACTGGAAACACCATATATTTT.

The genes are TRBV28 and TRBJ2-1; 11 bases map to TRBD2. The V gene end was trimmed by 3 bases and the J gene end by 7 bases; junction bases not matched to a gene: 11. The CDR3 has 17 residues. Germline CDR1 MDHEN, CDR2 SYDVKM. The CDR3 bases are TGTGCCAGCAGTTTCTGGAAGGAGACTAGCGGGATGAATGAGCAGTTCTTC. As protein: CASSFWKETSGMNEQFF.

The V call is TRBV24-1, the J call TRBJ2-1, with TRBD1 matching over 9 bases. Germline-derived CDR1 and CDR2 are KGHDR and SFDVKD. Trimming removed 2 bases from V and 10 bases from J; junction bases left unmatched: 8. The CDR3 sequence is 15 residues long. As DNA, the CDR3 is TGTGCCACCAGTGATTCGGGACAGGGTGCTTTGGAGCAGTTCTTC. It codes for CATSDSGQGALEQFF.

This clonotype was counted only a few times. The chain joins TRBV6-5 to TRBJ2-7, with a tentative D call TRBD1 (6 bases). This CDR3 is built from 15 residues. V was trimmed by 4 bases and J by 1 base, leaving 14 bases between them. Looked up from germline, CDR1 is MNHEY and CDR2 is SVGAGI. The CDR3 DNA follows: TGTGCCAGCAGTTTCTCAGTCGGACAGTCCTACGAGCAGTACTTC. This gives the protein CASSFSVGQSYEQYF.

CDR3: CASSRSGFNTGELFF. The CDR3, as DNA: TGTGCCAGCAGCCGAAGCGGGTTCAACACCGGGGAGCTGTTTTTT. V is TRBV7-3 and J is TRBJ2-2, with D possibly matching TRBD2 (6 bases). Germline assignment: CDR1 SGHTA and CDR2 FQGTGA. Trimming shortened V by 5 bases and J by 2 bases, and 12 bases separated the two germline ends. This CDR3 spans 15 amino acids.

In this sample, this clonotype turned up once. The gene calls are TRBV30 and TRBJ2-2; no clear D gene. V was pared by 2 bases and J by 3 bases, with 22 bases between. This CDR3 comprises 18 residues. The germline CDR1 and CDR2 sequences are GTSNPN and SVGIG (reference sequence). CDR3 nucleotides: TGTGCCTGGAGTCGTACCCCTCCAGGAGCCGCCGACACCGGGGAGCTGTTTTTT. Translated, it gives CAWSRTPPGAADTGELFF. The full variable domain, its missing parts supplied by reference TRBV30 and TRBJ2-2, is SQTIHQWPATLVQPVGSPLSLECTVEGTSNPNLYWYRQAAGRGLQLLFYSVGIGQISSEVPQNLSASRPQDRQFILSSKKLLLSDSGFYLCAWSRTPPGAADTGELFFGEGSRLTVL.

The V and J genes are TRBV6-5 and TRBJ2-5, with D tentatively TRBD1 or TRBD2 (5 bases each). The CDR3 spans 15 residues. Trimming stripped 2 bases from V and 2 bases from J, with 12 bases between. The germline CDR1 and CDR2 sequences are MNHEY and SVGAGI. This chain's CDR3 is CASSYRDLQQETQYF. The CDR3 DNA is TGTGCCAGCAGTTACCGGGACCTCCAGCAAGAGACCCAGTACTTC.

The genes are TRBV6-6 and TRBJ2-2; D remains unclear. Between the trimmed V and J ends, which lost 8 bases and 8 bases, there was a span of 9 bases. Germline V gives CDR1 MNHNY, CDR2 SVGAGI (reference sequence). There are 11 residues in the CDR3. The CDR3 DNA reads TGTGCCAGCTATGTCTCGGGGGAGCTGTTTTTT. Translating it yields CASYVSGELFF.

CDR3 DNA sequence: TGTGCCAGCAGTCTACAAAAGACTAGCGGGAGGGACAATGAGCAGTTCTTC. This gives the protein CASSLQKTSGRDNEQFF. The chain links TRBV27 to TRBJ2-1, with 14 bases matching TRBD2. V lost 5 bases to trimming and J lost 5 bases; unmatched junction nucleotides: 8. The germline V gene encodes CDR1 MNHEY and CDR2 SMNVEV (reference sequence). The CDR3 contains 17 residues.

This clonotype was detected ten times or more. The rearrangement links TRBV7-9 to TRBJ2-1; D is uncertain. The germline gives CDR1 SEHNR, CDR2 FQNEAQ (reference sequence). V was trimmed by 3 bases and J by 9 bases, leaving 6 bases between them. The CDR3 loop spans 11 amino acids. Here the CDR3 DNA reads TGTGCCAGCAGCTTCAGTGGTGAGCAGTTCTTC. This encodes CASSFSGEQFF. Variable domain in full (rest from reference TRBV7-9 and TRBJ2-1): DTGVSQNPRHKITKRGQNVTFRCDPISEHNRLYWYRQTLGQGPEFLTYFQNEAQLEKSRLLSDRFSAERPKGSFSTLEIQRTEQGDSAMYLCASSFSGEQFFGPGTRLTVL.

This chain links TRBV11-2 with TRBJ2-7, with D possibly called TRBD1 or TRBD2 (5 bases each). In germline, CDR1 is SGHAT, CDR2 FQNNGV. Between the trimmed V and J ends, which lost 0 bases and 7 bases, there was a span of 10 bases. CDR3 size: 13 residues. CDR3 in amino acids: CASSLDRDGEQYF. The CDR3 DNA is TGTGCCAGCAGCTTAGATCGGGACGGGGAGCAGTACTTC.

This clonotype was seen more than once but under ten times. The gene calls are TRBV7-8 and TRBJ2-1, with 7 bases matching TRBD2. V trimming: 3 bases; J trimming: 7 bases; junction bases outside the gene matches: 9. The CDR3 is 15 amino acids. The germline CDR1 and CDR2 sequences are SGHVS and FQNEAQ. The CDR3 sequence: CASSFGGSSRNEQFF. The CDR3, as DNA: TGTGCCAGCAGCTTCGGGGGGAGTTCACGGAATGAGCAGTTCTTC.

This clonotype showed up just a few times. The V call is TRBV6-5, the J call TRBJ1-1; D is unresolved. Germline V lookup: CDR1 MNHEY, CDR2 SVGAGI. Trimming took 6 bases from V and 4 from J, leaving 9 bases between them. The CDR3 contains 12 residues. CDR3 residues: CASRAQLTEAFF. The DNA for the CDR3 is TGTGCCAGCAGGGCGCAACTCACTGAAGCTTTCTTT.

This clonotype was counted many times. The chain is built from TRBV7-9 and TRBJ2-7; possibly TRBD1 or TRBD2 for D (5 bases each). CDR3 size: 13 residues. The germline V gene has CDR1 SEHNR and CDR2 FQNEAQ (reference sequence). The germline V and J ends were trimmed by 5 bases and 0 bases, with 8 bases remaining between them. Written as DNA, the CDR3 is TGTGCCAGCAGCCCGGGACCCTCCTACGAGCAGTACTTC. It specifies CASSPGPSYEQYF. The full variable domain, in which reference TRBV7-9 and TRBJ2-7 provide the parts outside the CDR3, is DTGVSQNPRHKITKRGQNVTFRCDPISEHNRLYWYRQTLGQGPEFLTYFQNEAQLEKSRLLSDRFSAERPKGSFSTLEIQRTEQGDSAMYLCASSPGPSYEQYFGPGTRLTVT.

V usage is TRBV4-3 and J usage is TRBJ2-1; D uncertain. Trimming stripped 2 bases from V and 8 bases from J, with 16 bases between. Germline V gives CDR1 LGHNA, CDR2 YSLEER. The CDR3 covers 15 residues. The CDR3 DNA follows: TGCGCCAGCAGCCAAAACAACTATCAAGGCTATGAGCAGTTCTTC. Encoded protein: CASSQNNYQGYEQFF.

The chain couples TRBV5-6 to TRBJ1-1, with a possible D match to TRBD1 (6 bases). Per germline, CDR1 SGHDT and CDR2 YYEEEE. V gave up 4 bases and J gave up 7 bases, with 23 bases separating them. This CDR3 comprises 16 residues. This CDR3 is CASSPQADPGQFEAFF. As DNA, the CDR3 is TGTGCCAGCAGCCCCCAGGCCGATCCGGGACAATTTGAAGCTTTCTTT.